Below are 14 T cell receptor beta chains sequenced from a single sample in a study of T cells in women clearing cervical HPV infection. Profiling relied on immunoSEQ multiplex PCR, and the TCRdb table lists in-frame clones only, not all of them. The sample data list some 40,000 clones. The sample comprised blood buffy coat. The receptors come from a woman between 18 and 75 years old with a cervical HPV16 infection that either progressed to CIN3+ or cleared (not recorded which).

A remark on this clone: With the read ending 3 residues before the CDR3 end, the germline J gene is used to fill in that end. The genes are TRBV5-4 and TRBJ1-6; a possible D gene is TRBD1 (6 bases). The CDR3 has 15 residues. V lost 4 bases and J lost 7, with 15 bases in between. Germline-derived CDR1 and CDR2 are SGHNT and YYREEE (reference sequence). The chain's CDR3 is CASSPDSQLNSPLHF. Partial CDR3 DNA: TGTGCCAGCAGCCCGGACAGCCAACTCAATTCACCC.

With respect to this clone: The sequenced fragment ends 3 residues before the CDR3 boundary, so the rest is inferred from the germline J gene. The chain employs TRBV11-2 and TRBJ2-5; no reliable D call. V was clipped by 5 bases and J by 5 bases, with 12 bases between them. This CDR3 contains 13 residues. Germline V lookup: CDR1 SGHAT, CDR2 FQNNGV. The sequenced CDR3 bases are TGTGCCAGCAGCCAAAATTCCATTGAGACC. It translates to CASSQNSIET. The full CDR3 is CASSQNSIETQYF.

As for this clone: The observed sequence ends 3 residues before the CDR3 terminus, with the missing tail filled in from the germline J gene. This chain joins TRBV20-1 and TRBJ2-7, with D perhaps TRBD1 (6 bases). Germline values: CDR1 DFQATT, CDR2 SNEGSKA (reference sequence). The CDR3 has 12 amino acids. Trimming left V 3 bases short and J 3 bases short, with 9 bases between. The CDR3 is CSARSTGYEQYF. CDR3 DNA, as far as it was read: TGCAGTGCTAGGTCGACAGGCTACGAG.

A note on this clone: The read stops 3 residues short of the end of the CDR3; the missing end is completed from the germline J gene. V and J are TRBV4-1 and TRBJ2-7; possibly TRBD2 for D (6 bases). V lost 4 bases and J 3 bases, leaving 16 bases between the germline ends. The germline V gene has CDR1 MGHRA and CDR2 YSYEKL. The CDR3 consists of 15 residues. This CDR3 is CASSLSVGGGYEQYF. The DNA read from the CDR3 is TGCGCCAGCAGCCTCTCCGTGGGGGGAGGCTACGAG.

Regarding this clone: The observed sequence ends 3 residues before the CDR3 terminus, with the missing tail filled in from the germline J gene. J is TRBJ2-3 and V is TRBV19; 7 nucleotides match TRBD1. The germline CDR1 and CDR2 sequences are LNHDA and SQIVND (reference sequence). V trimming: 10 bases; J trimming: 0 bases; junction bases outside the gene matches: 10. This CDR3 contains 15 residues. The CDR3 bases that were read are TGTGCCACCACCGGGACAGATTCTAGCACAGATACG. Protein sequence: CATTGTDSSTDT. The CDR3 in its entirety is CATTGTDSSTDTQYF. The variable domain in full, completed from reference TRBV19 and TRBJ2-3, reads DGGITQSPKYLFRKEGQNVTLSCEQNLNHDAMYWYRQDPGQGLRLIYYSQIVNDFQKGDIAEGYSVSREKKESFPLTVTSAQKNPTAFYLCATTGTDSSTDTQYFGPGTRLTVL.

Regarding this clone: The CDR3 end falls 3 residues outside the read, so it is completed with the germline J gene. This chain connects TRBV20-1 to TRBJ2-3, with TRBD2 identical over 9 bases. V lost 1 base and J lost 6; bases outside the gene matches: 5. This CDR3 spans 14 amino acids. CDR1 DFQATT and CDR2 SNEGSKA come from the germline V gene (reference sequence). CDR3 DNA, as far as it was read: TGCAGTGCTAGAGTAGCGGGGGCAGTGGATACG. The encoded protein is CSARVAGAVDT. The full CDR3 is CSARVAGAVDTQYF.

Of note for this clone: Read sequence stops 3 residues before the CDR3 end, and the germline J gene provides the missing end. This chain connects TRBV7-2 to TRBJ2-1; 7 nucleotides agree with TRBD1. The CDR3 contains 15 residues. V lost 4 bases to trimming and J lost 4 bases; unmatched junction nucleotides: 7. Germline V CDR1 and CDR2: SGHTA, FQGNSA. The DNA read from the CDR3 is TGTGCCAGCAGCTCCGACAGGGTTACTTACAATGAG. Protein: CASSSDRVTYNE. The CDR3 reads in full as CASSSDRVTYNEQFF.

Details on this clone: Read data end 3 residues before the CDR3 end; the end is taken from the germline J gene. The rearrangement uses TRBV20-1 and TRBJ2-5; the D gene is possibly TRBD2 (6 bases). CDR3 length equals 14 residues. From germline, CDR1 is DFQATT and CDR2 SNEGSKA (reference sequence). The ends were cut back, 3 bases at V and 5 bases at J, with 16 bases in the middle. CDR3 protein: CSASRGTVTETQYF. Partial CDR3 DNA: TGCAGTGCTAGTCGTGGGACTGTTACCGAGACC.

A remark on this clone: The observed sequence ends 3 residues before the CDR3 terminus, with the missing tail filled in from the germline J gene. V is TRBV6-2 or TRBV6-3 and J is TRBJ2-1; 13 bases agree with TRBD2. Germline trimming cut 7 bases from V and 6 bases from J; bases unmatched to any gene: 12. This CDR3 spans 17 amino acids. Looked up from germline, CDR1 is MNHEY and CDR2 is SVGEGT. This CDR3 reads CASTPGGLAGERNEQFF. Partial CDR3 DNA: TGTGCCAGCACCCCAGGTGGACTAGCGGGAGAGCGCAATGAG.

A remark on this clone: With the read ending 3 residues before the CDR3 end, the germline J gene is used to fill in that end. The chain joins TRBV7-2 to TRBJ2-4; a weak D match, TRBD1 (5 bases). The CDR3 length is 12 residues. In germline, CDR1 is SGHTA, CDR2 FQGNSA. CDR3 DNA, as far as it was read: TGTGCCAGCAGCCCTACAGGCTATGGT. As protein: CASSPTGYG. The full CDR3 protein is CASSPTGYGQYF. The whole variable domain, remainder taken from reference TRBV7-2 and TRBJ2-4, is GAGVSQSPSNKVTEKGKDVELRCDPISGHTALYWYRQSLGQGLEFLIYFQGNSAPDKSGLPSDRFSAERTGGSVSTLTIQRTQQEDSAVYLCASSPTGYGQYFGAGTRLSVL.

Notes on this clone: The observed sequence ends 3 residues before the CDR3 terminus, with the missing tail filled in from the germline J gene. The gene calls are TRBV12-3 or TRBV12-4 and TRBJ2-2; D unclear. The CDR3 runs 15 residues. V shed 7 bases and J shed 6 bases, with 18 bases lying between them. CDR3 DNA, as far as it was read: TGTGCCAGCACCCCGGGTGGTAGATCTTCCGGGGAG. Amino acids: CASTPGGRSSGE. In full, the CDR3 reads CASTPGGRSSGELFF.

Comment on this clone: The CDR3 goes on 3 residues after the read ends, and that part is filled in from the germline J gene. The chain carries TRBV19 and TRBJ2-1, with 11 bases identical to TRBD2. The CDR3 covers 17 residues. The germline V gene encodes CDR1 LNHDA and CDR2 SQIVND (reference sequence). The V gene end was trimmed by 2 bases and the J gene end by 6 bases; junction bases not matched to a gene: 9. The sequenced CDR3 bases are TGTGCCAGTAGTATATCCAGCATAGCGGGAGGGGGCAATGAG. Amino acid sequence: CASSISSIAGGGNE. The entire CDR3 sequence reads CASSISSIAGGGNEQFF. Together with reference TRBV19 and TRBJ2-1, the CDR3 gives the full variable domain: DGGITQSPKYLFRKEGQNVTLSCEQNLNHDAMYWYRQDPGQGLRLIYYSQIVNDFQKGDIAEGYSVSREKKESFPLTVTSAQKNPTAFYLCASSISSIAGGGNEQFFGPGTRLTVL.

CDR3 DNA, as far as it was read: TGTGCCAGTCGAGACAGGAGCCTCTATGGC. This translates into CASRDRSLYG. The entire CDR3 sequence reads CASRDRSLYGYTF. The chain links TRBV6-2 or TRBV6-3 to TRBJ1-2; possible D gene TRBD1, 6 bases. The CDR3 end lies 3 residues beyond the end of the read and is filled in from the germline J gene. CDR3 length: 13 amino acids. V lost 9 bases, J lost 4 bases, and 15 bases lay in between. The V gene's germline CDR1 is MNHEY and CDR2 SVGEGT.

Concerning this clone: The observed sequence ends 3 residues before the CDR3 terminus, with the missing tail filled in from the germline J gene. The rearrangement uses TRBV2 and TRBJ1-6; TRBD1 matches at 7 bases. This CDR3 is built from 14 residues. V was pared by 3 bases and J by 10 bases, with 6 bases of the junction left unmatched. Germline V gene sequence: CDR1 SNHLY, CDR2 FYNNEI. Incomplete CDR3 DNA: TGTGCCAGCAGTGACCCAGGGGGTACATCACCC. Amino acids: CASSDPGGTSP. The whole CDR3 sequence reads CASSDPGGTSPLHF.